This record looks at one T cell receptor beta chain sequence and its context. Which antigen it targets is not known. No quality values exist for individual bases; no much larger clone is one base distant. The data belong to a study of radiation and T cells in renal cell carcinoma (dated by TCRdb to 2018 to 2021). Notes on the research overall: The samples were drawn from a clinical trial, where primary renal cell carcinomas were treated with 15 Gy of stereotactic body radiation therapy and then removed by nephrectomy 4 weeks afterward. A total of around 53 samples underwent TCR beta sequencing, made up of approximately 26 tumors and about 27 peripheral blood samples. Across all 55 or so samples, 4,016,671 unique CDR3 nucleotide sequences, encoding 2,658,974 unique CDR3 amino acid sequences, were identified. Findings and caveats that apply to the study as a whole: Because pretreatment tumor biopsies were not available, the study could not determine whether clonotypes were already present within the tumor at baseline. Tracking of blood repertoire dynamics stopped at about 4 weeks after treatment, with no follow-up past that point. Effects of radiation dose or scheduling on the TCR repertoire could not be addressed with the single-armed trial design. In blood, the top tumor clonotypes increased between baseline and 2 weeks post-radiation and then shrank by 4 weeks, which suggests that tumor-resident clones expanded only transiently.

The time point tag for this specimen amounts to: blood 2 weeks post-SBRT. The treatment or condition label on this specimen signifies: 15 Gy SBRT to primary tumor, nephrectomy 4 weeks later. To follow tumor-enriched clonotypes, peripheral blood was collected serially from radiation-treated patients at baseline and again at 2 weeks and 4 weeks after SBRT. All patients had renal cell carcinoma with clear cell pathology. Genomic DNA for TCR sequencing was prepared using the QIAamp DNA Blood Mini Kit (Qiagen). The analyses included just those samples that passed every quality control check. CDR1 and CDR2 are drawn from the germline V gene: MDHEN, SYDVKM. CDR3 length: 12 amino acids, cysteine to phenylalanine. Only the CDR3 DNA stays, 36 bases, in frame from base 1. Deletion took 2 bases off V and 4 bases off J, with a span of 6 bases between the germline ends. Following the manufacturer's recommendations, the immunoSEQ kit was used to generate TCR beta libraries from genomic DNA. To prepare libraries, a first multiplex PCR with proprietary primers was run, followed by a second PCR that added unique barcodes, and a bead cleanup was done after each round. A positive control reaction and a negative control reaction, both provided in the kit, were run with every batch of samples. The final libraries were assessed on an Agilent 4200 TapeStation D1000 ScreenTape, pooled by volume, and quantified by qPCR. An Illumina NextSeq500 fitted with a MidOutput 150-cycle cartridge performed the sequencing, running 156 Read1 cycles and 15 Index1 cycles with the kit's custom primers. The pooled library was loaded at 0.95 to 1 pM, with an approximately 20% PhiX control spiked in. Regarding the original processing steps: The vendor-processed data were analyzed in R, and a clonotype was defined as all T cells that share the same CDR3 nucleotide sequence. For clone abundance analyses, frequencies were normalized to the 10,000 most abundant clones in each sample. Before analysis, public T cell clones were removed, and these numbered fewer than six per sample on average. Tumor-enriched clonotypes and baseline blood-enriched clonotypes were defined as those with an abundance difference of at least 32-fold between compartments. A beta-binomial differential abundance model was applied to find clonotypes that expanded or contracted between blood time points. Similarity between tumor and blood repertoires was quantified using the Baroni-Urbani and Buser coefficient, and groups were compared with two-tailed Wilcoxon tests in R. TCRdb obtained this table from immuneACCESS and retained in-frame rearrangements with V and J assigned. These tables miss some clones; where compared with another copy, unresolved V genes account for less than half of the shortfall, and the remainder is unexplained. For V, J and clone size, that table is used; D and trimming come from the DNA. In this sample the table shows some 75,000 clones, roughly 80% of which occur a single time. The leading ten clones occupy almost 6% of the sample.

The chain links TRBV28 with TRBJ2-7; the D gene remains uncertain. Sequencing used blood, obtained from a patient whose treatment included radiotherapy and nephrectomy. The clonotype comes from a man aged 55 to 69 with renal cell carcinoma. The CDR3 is CASSLLGYEQYF. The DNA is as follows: TGTGCCAGCAGTTTACTAGGGTACGAGCAGTACTTC.